The present entry profiles one T cell receptor beta chain with its context. Which antigen it targets is not known. Base qualities are missing; no much larger clone stands one base away. The sample comes from a study of blood T cell repertoires in COVID-19 (dated by TCRdb to 2020 to 2021). Background for the entire study: The collaborator samples originated in the United States, Italy and Spain and spanned the acute and convalescent phases of COVID-19. The samples were drawn from two sources: the first 160 participants of the ongoing ImmuneRACE study, and 1,254 subjects contributed by 6 global collaborators. The repertoires were made available in a free public database intended to serve as a resource for research on the immune response to SARS-CoV-2. The material from the prospective study consisted of cDNA or gDNA derived from T cells, B-cell-depleted T cells, or PBMCs. Sample metadata almost always included a de-identified subject ID, COVID-19 status, age in years and sex. HLA class I and class II types, where available, came from metadata supplied by the sample provider rather than from assay-based typing. Subjects who had been exposed to COVID-19, were actively infected with it, or had recovered from it provided the deeply sampled blood TCRbeta repertoires that made up the dataset. The full study reports these points: How much clinical and demographic metadata was included differed by source and by participant, and the metadata was provided uncurated.

From its cysteine to its phenylalanine, the CDR3 spans 14 amino acids. Here the CDR3 DNA is all that survives: 42 bases in frame from base 1. V is trimmed back by 6 bases and J by 3 bases, and the junction contains 4 bases that no gene match accounts for. CDR1 and CDR2 were assigned from the germline V gene (reference sequence) as SEHNR and FQNEAQ. Whole blood was collected in K2EDTA tubes by collaborating institutions according to the institutions' own protocols. For TCRbeta analysis, collaborators shipped samples as frozen whole blood, isolated PBMCs, or DNA extracted from either of those sample types. The immunoSEQ Assay, a bias-controlled multiplex PCR, was used to amplify TCRbeta CDR3 regions from genomic DNA. As for the original processing: Within the assay, amplification of reference gene primers was used to estimate how many nucleated cells each sample contained. To quantify the absolute abundance of each unique TCRbeta CDR3 rearrangement, sequence reads were collapsed and filtered. For each sample, productive Simpson clonality was calculated as the square root of Simpson's diversity index across productive rearrangements. TCRdb stores this immuneACCESS table with in-frame sequences only. Part of the clones is absent; in the studies checked, under half of the shortfall reflects unresolved V genes, and no reason is known for the rest. Clone size and V and J calls were adopted from that table, with D and trimming inferred from the DNA. The sample table holds approximately 210,000 clones, of which around 89% were seen once. Approximately 4.5% of the sample is taken by the ten largest.

The sample was peripheral blood. The receptor comes from a human donor in a cohort sampled during active COVID-19. Recombination joined TRBV7-9 with TRBJ1-3; a stretch of 8 junction bases matches TRBD1. The CDR3 protein: CASRPGQGGNTIYF. The DNA sequence is given as TGTGCCAGCAGACCCGGACAGGGTGGAAACACCATATATTTT.